These 6 T cell receptor beta chains came from one sample sequenced in a study of blood T cell repertoires in COVID-19. Only in-frame clones appear in the TCRdb table, and some are missing; sequencing was by immunoSEQ multiplex PCR. The repertoire includes fewer than 200,000 clones, around 83% of them detected once, and more than 7.5% sits in the top ten. Sequencing input: peripheral blood. The origin of the receptors is an older woman with COVID-19, enrolled during active disease.

The chain recombines TRBV3-1 (or the pseudogene TRBV3-2) with TRBJ1-4; D might be TRBD1 (6 bases). Trimming stripped 4 bases from V and 5 bases from J, with 14 bases between. Looked up from germline, CDR1 is LGHDT and CDR2 is YNNKEL (reference sequence). This CDR3 is built from 15 residues. The CDR3 DNA sequence: TGTGCCAGCAGCCTTCAGGGGACCCTAAATGAAAAACTGTTTTTT. Its protein product is CASSLQGTLNEKLFF.

The chain joins TRBV4-1 to TRBJ2-7; 10 positions match TRBD1. This CDR3 has 14 amino acids. The J segment lost 3 bases and the V segment lost 3 bases, leaving 2 bases of the junction unmatched. In germline, CDR1 is MGHRA, CDR2 YSYEKL. CDR3 sequence reads: CASSQGQGNYEQYF. The CDR3 DNA reads as TGCGCCAGCAGCCAGGGACAGGGGAACTACGAGCAGTACTTC.

This chain connects TRBV19 to TRBJ2-1; the D is unclear. Germline V gives CDR1 LNHDA, CDR2 SQIVND (reference sequence). This CDR3 region has 14 residues. The germline V and J ends were trimmed by 9 bases and 3 bases, with 15 bases remaining between them. CDR3 amino acids: CASSGLDIYNEQFF. The DNA of the CDR3 is TGTGCCAGCTCCGGCCTAGATATCTACAATGAGCAGTTCTTC.

V usage is TRBV4-3 and J usage is TRBJ1-1, with a possible D match to TRBD1 (6 bases). Germline loops: CDR1 LGHNA, CDR2 YSLEER. The CDR3 is 12 amino acids. The germline V and J ends were trimmed by 0 bases and 11 bases, with 10 bases remaining between them. CDR3 region: CASSQDRGWAFF. As DNA, the CDR3 is TGCGCCAGCAGCCAAGACAGGGGTTGGGCTTTCTTT.

The rearrangement uses TRBV7-8 and TRBJ2-4, with D perhaps TRBD2 (5 bases). Germline lookup yields CDR1 SGHVS and CDR2 FQNEAQ. This CDR3 is 11 amino acids long. The ends were cut back, 4 bases at V and 10 bases at J, with 8 bases in the middle. The CDR3 bases are TGTGCCAGCAGCTGGGGAGAGATTCAGTACTTC. Its protein product is CASSWGEIQYF.

The gene calls are TRBV19 and TRBJ2-1; 7 nucleotides line up with TRBD1. Germline V CDR1 and CDR2: LNHDA, SQIVND (reference sequence). V dropped 7 bases and J dropped 7; count of bases not matched to a gene: 10. The CDR3 length is 14 residues. CDR3 sequence: CASKGPGGMNEQFF. CDR3 nucleotides: TGTGCCAGTAAAGGTCCAGGGGGTATGAATGAGCAGTTCTTC.